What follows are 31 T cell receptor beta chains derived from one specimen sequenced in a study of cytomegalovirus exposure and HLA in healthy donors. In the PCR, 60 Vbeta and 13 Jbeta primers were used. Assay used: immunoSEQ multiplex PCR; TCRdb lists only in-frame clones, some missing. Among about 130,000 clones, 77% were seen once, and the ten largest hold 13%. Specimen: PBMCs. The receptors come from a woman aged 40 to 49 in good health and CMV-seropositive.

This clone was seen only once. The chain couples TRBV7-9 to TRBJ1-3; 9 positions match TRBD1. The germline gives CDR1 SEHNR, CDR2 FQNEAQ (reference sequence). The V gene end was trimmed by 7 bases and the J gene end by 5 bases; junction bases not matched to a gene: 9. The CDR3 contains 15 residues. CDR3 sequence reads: CASNAGTGIRNTIYF. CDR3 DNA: TGTGCCAGCAACGCCGGGACAGGGATCCGAAACACCATATATTTT.

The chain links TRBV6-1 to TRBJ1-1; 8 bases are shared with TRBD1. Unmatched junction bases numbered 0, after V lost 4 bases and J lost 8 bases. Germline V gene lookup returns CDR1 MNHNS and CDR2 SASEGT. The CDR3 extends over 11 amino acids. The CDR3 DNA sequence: TGTGCCAGCAGTGGGACAGGGGAAGCTTTCTTT. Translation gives CASSGTGEAFF.

DNA of the CDR3: TGTGCCAGCAGGCGGGGTAGCTCCTACAATGAGCAGTTCTTC. This gives the protein CASRRGSSYNEQFF. The rearrangement links TRBV6-1 to TRBJ2-1; D is perhaps TRBD2 (6 bases). Trimming stripped 6 bases from V and 0 bases from J, with 9 bases between. The CDR3 totals 14 residues. The V gene's germline CDR1 is MNHNS and CDR2 SASEGT.

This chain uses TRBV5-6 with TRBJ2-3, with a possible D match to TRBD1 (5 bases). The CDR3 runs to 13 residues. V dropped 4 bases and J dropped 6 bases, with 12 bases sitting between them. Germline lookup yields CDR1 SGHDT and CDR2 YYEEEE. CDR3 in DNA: TGTGCCAGCAGCAAAGGGGCCGGGGATACGCAGTATTTT. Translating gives CASSKGAGDTQYF.

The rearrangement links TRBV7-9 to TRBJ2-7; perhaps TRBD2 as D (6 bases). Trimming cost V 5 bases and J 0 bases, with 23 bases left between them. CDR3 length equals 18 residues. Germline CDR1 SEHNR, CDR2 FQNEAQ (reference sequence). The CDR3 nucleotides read TGTGCCAGCAGCCCAACCAAACCGGGACTCAGAGCCTCCTACGAGCAGTACTTC. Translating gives CASSPTKPGLRASYEQYF.

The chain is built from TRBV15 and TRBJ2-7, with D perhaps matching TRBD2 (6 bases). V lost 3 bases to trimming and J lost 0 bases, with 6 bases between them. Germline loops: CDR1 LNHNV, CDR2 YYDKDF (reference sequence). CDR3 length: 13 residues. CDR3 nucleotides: TGTGCCACCAGCAGGGACTACTCCTACGAGCAGTACTTC. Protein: CATSRDYSYEQYF.

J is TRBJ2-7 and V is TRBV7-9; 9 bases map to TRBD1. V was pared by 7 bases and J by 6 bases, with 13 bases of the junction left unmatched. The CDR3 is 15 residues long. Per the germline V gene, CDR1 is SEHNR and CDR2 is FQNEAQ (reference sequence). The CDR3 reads CASKLAAGQGGEQYF. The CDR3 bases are TGTGCCAGCAAATTAGCGGCGGGACAGGGAGGCGAGCAGTACTTC. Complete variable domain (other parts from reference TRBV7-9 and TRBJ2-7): DTGVSQNPRHKITKRGQNVTFRCDPISEHNRLYWYRQTLGQGPEFLTYFQNEAQLEKSRLLSDRFSAERPKGSFSTLEIQRTEQGDSAMYLCASKLAAGQGGEQYFGPGTRLTVT.

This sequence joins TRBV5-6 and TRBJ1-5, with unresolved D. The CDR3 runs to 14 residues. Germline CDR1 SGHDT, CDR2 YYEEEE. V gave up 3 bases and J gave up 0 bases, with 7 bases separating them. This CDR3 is CASSSGYSNQPQHF. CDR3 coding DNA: TGTGCCAGCAGCTCGGGGTATAGCAATCAGCCCCAGCATTTT. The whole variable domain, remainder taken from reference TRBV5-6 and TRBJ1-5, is DAGVTQSPTHLIKTRGQQVTLRCSPKSGHDTVSWYQQALGQGPQFIFQYYEEEERQRGNFPDRFSGHQFPNYSSELNVNALLLGDSALYLCASSSGYSNQPQHFGDGTRLSIL.

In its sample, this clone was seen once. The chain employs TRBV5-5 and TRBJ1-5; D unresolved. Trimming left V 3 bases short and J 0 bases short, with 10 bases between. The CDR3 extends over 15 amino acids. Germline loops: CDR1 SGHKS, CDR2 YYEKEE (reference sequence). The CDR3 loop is CASSWSGDSNQPQHF. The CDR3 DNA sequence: TGTGCCAGCAGCTGGAGCGGGGATAGCAATCAGCCCCAGCATTTT.

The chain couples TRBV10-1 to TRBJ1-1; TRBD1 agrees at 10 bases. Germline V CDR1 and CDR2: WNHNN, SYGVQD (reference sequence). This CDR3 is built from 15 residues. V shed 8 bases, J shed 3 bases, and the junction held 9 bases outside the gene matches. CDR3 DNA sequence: TGCGCCAGCTCCGGCCAGGGACAGGGGCACACTGAAGCTTTCTTT. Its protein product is CASSGQGQGHTEAFF.

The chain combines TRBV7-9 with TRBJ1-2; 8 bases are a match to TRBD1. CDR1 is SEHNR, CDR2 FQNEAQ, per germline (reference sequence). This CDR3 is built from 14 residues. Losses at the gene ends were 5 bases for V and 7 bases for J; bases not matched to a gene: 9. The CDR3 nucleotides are TGTGCCAGCAGCCCCGAGCAGGGGGCTGGTGGCTACACCTTC. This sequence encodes CASSPEQGAGGYTF.

This chain's CDR3 is CASSRGHGYEQYF. For the CDR3, the DNA is TGTGCCAGTAGTAGAGGACACGGCTACGAGCAGTACTTC. The V call is TRBV19, the J call TRBJ2-7; weak D call: TRBD1 (5 bases). Germline V CDR1 and CDR2: LNHDA, SQIVND (reference sequence). V was shortened by 4 bases and J by 3 bases, with 10 bases between the two germline ends. The CDR3 runs 13 residues.

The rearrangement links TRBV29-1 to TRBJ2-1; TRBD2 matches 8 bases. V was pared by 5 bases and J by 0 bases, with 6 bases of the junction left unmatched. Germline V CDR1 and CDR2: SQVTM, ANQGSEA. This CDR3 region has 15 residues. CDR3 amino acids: CSVRREAISYNEQFF. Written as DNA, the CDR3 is TGCAGCGTTAGGCGGGAGGCAATCTCCTACAATGAGCAGTTCTTC.

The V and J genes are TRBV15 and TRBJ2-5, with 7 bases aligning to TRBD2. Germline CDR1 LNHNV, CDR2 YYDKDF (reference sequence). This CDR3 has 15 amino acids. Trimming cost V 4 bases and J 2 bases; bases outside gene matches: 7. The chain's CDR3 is CATSTGRLTQETQYF. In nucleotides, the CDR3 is TGTGCCACCAGCACCGGGAGGCTCACACAAGAGACCCAGTACTTC.

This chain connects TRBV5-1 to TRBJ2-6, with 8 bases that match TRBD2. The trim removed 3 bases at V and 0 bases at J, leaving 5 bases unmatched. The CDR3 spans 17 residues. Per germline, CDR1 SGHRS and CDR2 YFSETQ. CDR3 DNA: TGCGCCAGCAGCTCACTAGCGGTCGGCTCTGGGGCCAACGTCCTGACTTTC. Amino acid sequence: CASSSLAVGSGANVLTF.

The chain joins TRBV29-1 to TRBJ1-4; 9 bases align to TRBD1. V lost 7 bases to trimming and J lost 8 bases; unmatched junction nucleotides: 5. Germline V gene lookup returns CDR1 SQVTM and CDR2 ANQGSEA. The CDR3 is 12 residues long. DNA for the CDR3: TGCAGCGGCAGGACAGGGGTAGAAAAACTGTTTTTT. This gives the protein CSGRTGVEKLFF.

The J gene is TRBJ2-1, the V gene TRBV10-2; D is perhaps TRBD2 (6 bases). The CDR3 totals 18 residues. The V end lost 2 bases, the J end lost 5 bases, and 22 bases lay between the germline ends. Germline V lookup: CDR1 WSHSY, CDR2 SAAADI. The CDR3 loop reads CASSEPRLARNYDNEQFF. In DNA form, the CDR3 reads TGCGCCAGCAGTGAGCCTAGGCTAGCGAGGAACTACGACAATGAGCAGTTCTTC.

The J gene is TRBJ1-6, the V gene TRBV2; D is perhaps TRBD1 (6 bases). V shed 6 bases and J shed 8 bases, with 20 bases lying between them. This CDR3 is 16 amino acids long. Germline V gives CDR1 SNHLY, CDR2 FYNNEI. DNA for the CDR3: TGTGCCAGCAGCCTTAGGGAGACAGGTTGGGATTCACCCCTCCACTTT. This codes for CASSLRETGWDSPLHF. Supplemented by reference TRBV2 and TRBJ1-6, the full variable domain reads EPEVTQTPSHQVTQMGQEVILRCVPISNHLYFYWYRQILGQKVEFLVSFYNNEISEKSEIFDDQFSVERPDGSNFTLKIRSTKLEDSAMYFCASSLRETGWDSPLHFGNGTRLTVT.

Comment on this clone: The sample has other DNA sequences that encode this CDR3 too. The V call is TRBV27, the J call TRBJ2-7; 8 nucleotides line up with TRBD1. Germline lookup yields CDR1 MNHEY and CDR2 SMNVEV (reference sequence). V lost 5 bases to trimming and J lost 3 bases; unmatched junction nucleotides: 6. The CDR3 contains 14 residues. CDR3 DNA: TGTGCCAGCAGTCTACTGGGACAGGACTACGAGCAGTACTTC. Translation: CASSLLGQDYEQYF.

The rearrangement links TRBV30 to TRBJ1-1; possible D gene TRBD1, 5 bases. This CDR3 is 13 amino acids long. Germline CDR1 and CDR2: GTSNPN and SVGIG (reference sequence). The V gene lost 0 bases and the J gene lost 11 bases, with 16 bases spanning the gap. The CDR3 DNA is TGTGCCTGGAGTGTCGGTAGACTCCGGGGGGCTTTCTTT. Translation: CAWSVGRLRGAFF.

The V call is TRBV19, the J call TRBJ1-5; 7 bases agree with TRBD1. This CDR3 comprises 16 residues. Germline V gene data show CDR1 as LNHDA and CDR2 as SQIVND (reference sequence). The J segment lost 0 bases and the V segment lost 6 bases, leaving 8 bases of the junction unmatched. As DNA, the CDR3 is TGTGCCAGTAGAGTTCAGGGGGGACTTAGCAATCAGCCCCAGCATTTT. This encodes CASRVQGGLSNQPQHF.

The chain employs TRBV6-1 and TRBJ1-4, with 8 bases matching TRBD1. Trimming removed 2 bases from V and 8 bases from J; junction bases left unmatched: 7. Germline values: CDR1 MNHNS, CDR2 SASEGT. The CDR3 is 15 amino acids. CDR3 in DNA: TGTGCCAGCAGTGAATCGGACAGGGTTTACGAAAAACTGTTTTTT. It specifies CASSESDRVYEKLFF.

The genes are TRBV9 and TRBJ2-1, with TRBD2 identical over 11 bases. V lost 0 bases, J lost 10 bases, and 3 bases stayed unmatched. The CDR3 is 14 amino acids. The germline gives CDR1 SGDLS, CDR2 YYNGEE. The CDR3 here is CASSVGTSGPEQFF. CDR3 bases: TGTGCCAGCAGCGTAGGGACTAGCGGGCCAGAGCAGTTCTTC.

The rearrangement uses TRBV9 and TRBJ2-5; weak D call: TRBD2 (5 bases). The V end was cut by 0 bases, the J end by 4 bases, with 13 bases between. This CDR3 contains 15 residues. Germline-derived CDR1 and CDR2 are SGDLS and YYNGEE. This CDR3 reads CASSVVEGLGETQYF. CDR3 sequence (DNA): TGTGCCAGCAGCGTAGTCGAGGGATTGGGAGAGACCCAGTACTTC.

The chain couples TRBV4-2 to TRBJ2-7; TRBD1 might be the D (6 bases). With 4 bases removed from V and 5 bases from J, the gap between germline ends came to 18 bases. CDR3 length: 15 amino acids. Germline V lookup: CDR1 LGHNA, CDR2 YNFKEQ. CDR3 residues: CASSRRTVSGDEQYF. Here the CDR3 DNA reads TGTGCCAGCAGCCGGAGGACAGTATCAGGGGACGAGCAGTACTTC.

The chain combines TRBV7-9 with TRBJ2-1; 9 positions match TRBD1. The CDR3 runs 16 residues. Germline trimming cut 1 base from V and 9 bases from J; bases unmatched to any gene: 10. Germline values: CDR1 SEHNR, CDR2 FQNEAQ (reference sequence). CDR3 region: CASSLGQGGTDGEQFF. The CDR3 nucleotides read TGTGCCAGCAGCTTAGGACAGGGGGGTACGGACGGTGAGCAGTTCTTC.

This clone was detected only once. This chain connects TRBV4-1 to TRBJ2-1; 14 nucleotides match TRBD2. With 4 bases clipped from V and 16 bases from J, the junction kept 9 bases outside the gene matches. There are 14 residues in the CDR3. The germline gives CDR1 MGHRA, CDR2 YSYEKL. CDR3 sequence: CASSRGTSGRGAFF. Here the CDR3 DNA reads TGCGCCAGCAGCCGGGGGACTAGCGGGAGAGGGGCTTTCTTC.

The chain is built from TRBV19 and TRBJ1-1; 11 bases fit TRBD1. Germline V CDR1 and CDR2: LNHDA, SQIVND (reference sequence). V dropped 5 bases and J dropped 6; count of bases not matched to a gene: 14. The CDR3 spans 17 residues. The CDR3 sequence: CASSSGWTGGSGAEAFF. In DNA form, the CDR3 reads TGTGCCAGTAGTTCAGGCTGGACAGGGGGCTCCGGGGCTGAAGCTTTCTTT.

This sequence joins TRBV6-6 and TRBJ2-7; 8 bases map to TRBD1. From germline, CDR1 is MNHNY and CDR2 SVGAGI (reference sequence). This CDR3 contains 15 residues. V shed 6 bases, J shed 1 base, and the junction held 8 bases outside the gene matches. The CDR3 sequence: CASSFDRGFSYEQYF. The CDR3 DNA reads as TGTGCCAGCAGCTTTGACAGGGGATTTTCCTACGAGCAGTACTTC.

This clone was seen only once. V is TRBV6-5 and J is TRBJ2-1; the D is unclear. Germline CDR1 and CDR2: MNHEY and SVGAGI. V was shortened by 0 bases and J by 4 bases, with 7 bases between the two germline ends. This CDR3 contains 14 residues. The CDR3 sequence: CASSYSNQYNEQFF. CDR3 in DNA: TGTGCCAGCAGTTACTCGAATCAGTACAATGAGCAGTTCTTC.

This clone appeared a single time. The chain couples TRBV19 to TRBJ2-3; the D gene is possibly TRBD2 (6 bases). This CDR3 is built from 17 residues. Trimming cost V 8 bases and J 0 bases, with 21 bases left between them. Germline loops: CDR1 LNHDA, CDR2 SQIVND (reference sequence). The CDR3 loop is CASRNRAGRRSTDTQYF. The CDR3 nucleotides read TGTGCCAGTCGAAATAGGGCGGGGCGGAGAAGCACAGATACGCAGTATTTT.